This TCR beta chain appears in the sequencing data of a study of blood T cell repertoires in COVID-19. The CDR3 length is 16 residues. V lost 5 bases and J lost 8; bases outside the gene matches: 9. The germline CDR1 and CDR2 sequences are SEHNR and FQNEAQ (reference sequence). Sequenced by immunoSEQ multiplex PCR; TCRdb stores in-frame clones only, minus some. The sample carries 150,000 or so clones, 80% to 85% recorded once. The clonotype comes from a woman between 45 and 65 years old who had been exposed to COVID-19. The chain recombines TRBV7-9 with TRBJ2-1, with 13 nucleotides matching TRBD2. Sequenced sample: PBMCs or T cells enriched from blood (not recorded which). DNA for the CDR3: TGTGCCAGCAGCCGAGGGGGGACTAGCGGGATAGATGAGCAGTTCTTC. This translates into CASSRGGTSGIDEQFF.